Described below is a single TCR beta chain sequence and its context. Its antigen remains unidentified. The input lacks base qualities; no much larger clone sits a single base away. Donors were a few dozen systemically healthy Caucasian individuals from Russia aged 6 to 90 years. Each donor gave around 9.9 milliliters of peripheral blood, collected into EDTA-treated Vacutainer tubes. Ficoll-Paque density-gradient centrifugation was used to isolate PBMCs, with at least 7 million obtained per sample. Trizol reagent was used to extract total RNA from the PBMCs, yielding at least 6 micrograms per sample. The percentages of naive CD45RAhigh/CD27high T cells were determined by flow cytometry on a PBMC aliquot from every donor. For CDR1 and CDR2, the germline V gene (reference sequence) lists MNHEY and SMNVEV. V drops 2 bases and J drops 8 bases, leaving 15 bases in between. The CDR3, from cysteine to phenylalanine, totals 14 residues. Only the CDR3 region is kept as DNA, spanning 42 bases read in frame from base 1.

The sample originates from a study of blood T cells in healthy people across ages (dated by TCRdb to between 2014 and 2017). For the study in its entirety: Template switching captured roughly one uniquely barcoded TCR beta cDNA molecule per two T cells in model experiments. Two additional independent replicas of 1 million unique cDNA reads from the same blood draw were analyzed for two donors (one aged 18 to 30 and one aged 80 or older). Donors were grouped into four age groups: young (average about 15 years), middle-aged (39), aged (around 56) and long-lived (over 80). Donors of different ages were randomly distributed across sequencing lanes to avoid experimental bias. Age-related changes in TCR beta repertoire diversity were measured in the study by deep sequencing normalized with unique cDNA molecular identifiers. What the study reported, not specific to this receptor: The CMV infection status of donors was not known, potentially confounding age-related changes in expanded clonotypes. Total diversity estimates from one million sequenced T cells were considered lower bounds and underestimates. Because profiling used bulk unsorted PBMCs, naive and antigen-experienced compartments could not be compared conclusively. A strong correlation was found between observed TCR beta diversity and the percentage of naive T cells measured by flow cytometry. Compared with the aged group, the long-lived group had more naive CD4+ T cells, fewer expanded clones and increased TCR diversity, suggesting age selection. As age increased, observed TCR beta diversity per million T cells dropped in a roughly linear way, and a significant reduction was already evident by age approximately 40.

The method was 5' RACE. The reads were generated on an Illumina HiSeq 2500. The second PCR ran for roughly 7 to 12 cycles and used a J-beta primer mix along with a sample-barcoded 5' primer. A template-switch 5' adaptor carrying 12 random nucleotides introduced a unique molecular identifier onto each TCR beta cDNA molecule. At least 2.5 million CDR3-containing paired-end reads were obtained from each sample. First-strand cDNA was synthesized from all RNA with the Mint cDNA synthesis kit, primed by a TRBC-specific oligonucleotide. After uracil-DNA glycosylase treatment, a first 18-cycle PCR used universal primers M1SS and BC2_uni_R on all cDNA. The authors processed their data as follows. For normalization, 1 million high-quality reads were randomly selected from each sample, with every read carrying a distinct molecular identifier. Instead of being binned into consensus sequences, reads with shared molecular identifiers were discarded. CDR3 identification, clonotype clustering and error correction used MiTCR with a Q25 quality threshold and the strictest error-elimination algorithm. Lower-bound total TCR beta diversity was estimated with a nonparametric unseen species model using Euler transformation. The raw public reads went through TCRdb reprocessing: fastp at Q25, MiXCR clone calling, in-frame beta chains kept. Rows with one shared CDR3 protein collapse into an entry with the most common genes and DNA. In this record, the V and J calls reflect TCRdb's handling and not the investigators' own analysis. This sample holds about 1.4 million distinct CDR3 sequences; roughly 59% were observed only once. Clones ranked in the top ten supply 6.5% to 8% of the sample.

The sequence joins TRBV27 to TRBJ1-2; the D gene is possibly TRBD1, with 6 bases matching. This TCR derives from a man between 18 and 35 years old in good health. The sequenced sample was blood. The CDR3 reads CASSLVGGGIGYTF. The sequenced DNA: TGTGCCAGCAGTTTAGTGGGGGGCGGAATCGGCTACACCTTC.